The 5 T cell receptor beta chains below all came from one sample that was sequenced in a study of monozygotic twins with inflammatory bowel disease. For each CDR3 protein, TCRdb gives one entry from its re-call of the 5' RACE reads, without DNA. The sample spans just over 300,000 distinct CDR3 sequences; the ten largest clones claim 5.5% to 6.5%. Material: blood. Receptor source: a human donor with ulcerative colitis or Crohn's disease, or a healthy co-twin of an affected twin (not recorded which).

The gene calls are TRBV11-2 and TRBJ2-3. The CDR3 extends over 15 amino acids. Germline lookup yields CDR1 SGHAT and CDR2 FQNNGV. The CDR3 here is CASSLSKPSTDTQYF.

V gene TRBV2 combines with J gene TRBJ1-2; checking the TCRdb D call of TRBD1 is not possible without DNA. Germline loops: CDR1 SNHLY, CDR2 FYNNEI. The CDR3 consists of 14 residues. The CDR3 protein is CASSSTGGNYGYTF.

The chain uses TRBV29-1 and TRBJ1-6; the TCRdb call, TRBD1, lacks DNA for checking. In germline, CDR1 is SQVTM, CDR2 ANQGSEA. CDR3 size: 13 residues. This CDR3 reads CSVGDRNNSPLHF. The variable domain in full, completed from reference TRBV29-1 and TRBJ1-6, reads SAVISQKPSRDICQRGTSLTIQCQVDSQVTMMFWYRQQPGQSLTLIATANQGSEATYESGFVIDKFPISRPNLTFSTLTVSNMSPEDSSIYLCSVGDRNNSPLHFGNGTRLTVT.

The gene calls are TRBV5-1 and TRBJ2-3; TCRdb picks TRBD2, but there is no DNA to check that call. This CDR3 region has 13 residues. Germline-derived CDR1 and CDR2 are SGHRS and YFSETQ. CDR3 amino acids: CASSSLANIALYF.

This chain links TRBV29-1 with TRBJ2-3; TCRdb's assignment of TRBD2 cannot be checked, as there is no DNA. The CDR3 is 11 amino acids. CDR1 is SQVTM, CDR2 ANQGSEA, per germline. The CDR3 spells CSGGTASAQYF.